The present entry profiles one T cell receptor (beta chain) with its context. Its specificity is not known. The entry originates in a study of early T cells in non-severe SARS-CoV-2 infection. Study results and caveats: Comparison of clonotypes with VDJdb favored anti-spike CD8 responses while missing private and CD4 specificities.

MiXCR, run by TCRdb on the 5' RACE reads, gives a single entry per CDR3 protein. The sample carries 60,000 to 75,000 distinct CDR3 sequences, 12% recorded once. The germline CDR1 and CDR2 sequences are SGHVS and FNYEAQ. The CDR3 loop spans 16 amino acids. Trimming pared 1 base from V and 3 bases from J, leaving 12 bases between. The clonotype comes from an adult who was a healthcare worker with PCR-confirmed SARS-CoV-2 infection or an uninfected control (not recorded which). The sample was whole blood. J is TRBJ1-4 and V is TRBV7-6, with D hard to call. CDR3 in DNA: TGTGCCAGCAGCTTAGTCTACGGACGGCCTAATGAAAAACTGTTTTTT. Encoded protein: CASSLVYGRPNEKLFF.